A single count supports the clone carrying this TCR beta chain. Its antigen is currently unknown. This specimen comes from a study of shared clonotypes between healthy human individuals. Germline CDR1 and CDR2: SGHAT and FQNNGV. With 5 bases clipped from V and 10 bases from J, the junction kept 8 bases outside the gene matches. The CDR3 length is 15 residues. General observations from the study: Clonotype sharing among donors was thought likely to change with sequencing depth.

This table comes from immunoSEQ multiplex PCR, and its TCRdb copy is limited to in-frame clones, with some not included. This sample yields some 1,100,000 clones, of which approximately 78% are seen a single time; approximately 0.52% belongs to the top ten. The sequence came from a young man in good health. Some clones in this sample may be carry-over from other donors' samples. Source material: memory CD4+ T cells from PBMCs. Subset noted: CD45RA-negative fraction. The gene calls are TRBV11-2 and TRBJ2-2, with 12 positions matching TRBD2. DNA of the CDR3: TGTGCCAGCAGCCCCCTAGCGGGAGGGCCCCAGGAGCTGTTTTTT. Its protein is CASSPLAGGPQELFF. The whole variable domain, remainder taken from reference TRBV11-2 and TRBJ2-2, is EAGVAQSPRYKIIEKRQSVAFWCNPISGHATLYWYQQILGQGPKLLIQFQNNGVVDDSQLPKDRFSAERLKGVDSTLKIQPAKLEDSAVYLCASSPLAGGPQELFFGEGSRLTVL.